These 16 T cell receptor beta chains were sequenced from one sample in a study of CD8+ T cells in alopecia areata. Extracted RNA was reverse transcribed into cDNA, the sequencing template. The table came from immunoSEQ multiplex PCR; TCRdb's copy has only in-frame clones and leaves some out. Of over 110,000 clones in the sample, approximately 49% were seen once. This material consisted of CD4+ T cells sorted from blood, taken at week 0. The receptors originated from a human donor with alopecia areata.

The rearrangement links TRBV15 to TRBJ2-1, with D unclear. The CDR3 has 12 amino acids. Trimming took 3 bases from V and 10 from J, leaving 10 bases between them. Looked up from germline, CDR1 is LNHNV and CDR2 is YYDKDF (reference sequence). The CDR3 nucleotides are TGTGCCACCAGCAGGACTGCCCCCGAGCAGTTCTTC. Translated: CATSRTAPEQFF. The full variable domain, in which reference TRBV15 and TRBJ2-1 provide the parts outside the CDR3, is DAMVIQNPRYQVTQFGKPVTLSCSQTLNHNVMYWYQQKSSQAPKLLFHYYDKDFNNEADTPDNFQSRRPNTSFCFLDIRSPGLGDTAMYLCATSRTAPEQFFGPGTRLTVL.

The J gene is TRBJ2-7, the V gene TRBV9, with 7 bases that match TRBD1. This CDR3 is built from 14 residues. CDR1 and CDR2 (germline): SGDLS, YYNGEE. V dropped 3 bases and J dropped 6; count of bases not matched to a gene: 9. The DNA of the CDR3 is TGTGCCAGCAGCGAGTCCATCTCAGGGGGCGAGCAGTACTTC. This codes for CASSESISGGEQYF.

This chain connects TRBV29-1 to TRBJ1-2; 10 positions match TRBD1. Trimming at V came to 7 bases and at J to 7 bases, leaving 6 bases not matched to a gene. The germline V gene encodes CDR1 SQVTM and CDR2 ANQGSEA. The CDR3 covers 12 residues. For the CDR3, the DNA is TGCAGCGCCCTCAGGACAGGGGGTGGCTACACCTTC. Protein: CSALRTGGGYTF.

The CDR3 region has the DNA TGTGCCAGCTCACAATTGGAGAACACTGAAGCTTTCTTT. Translating it yields CASSQLENTEAFF. This chain joins TRBV18 and TRBJ1-1; D gene unclear. This CDR3 comprises 13 residues. Trimming removed 4 bases at V and 1 base at J, with 7 bases between. Germline CDR1 is KGHSH and CDR2 is LQKENI.

The chain employs TRBV30 and TRBJ2-2; TRBD1 is a possible D gene (5 bases). The V end lost 3 bases, the J end lost 7 bases, and 12 bases lay between the germline ends. Germline V gene lookup returns CDR1 GTSNPN and CDR2 SVGIG (reference sequence). This CDR3 contains 13 residues. The CDR3 region has the DNA TGTGCCTGGAGAACCAGGGCTGTCGGGGAGCTGTTTTTT. Protein product: CAWRTRAVGELFF.

This chain joins TRBV29-1 and TRBJ2-3; the match to TRBD2 covers 9 bases. Per germline, CDR1 SQVTM and CDR2 ANQGSEA. The CDR3 sequence is 14 residues long. The junction had 8 bases not matched to a gene; V was cut back by 6 bases and J by 4 bases. CDR3 nucleotides: TGCAGCGTGGATAGTAGCGGGAGCGCAGATACGCAGTATTTT. Translating it yields CSVDSSGSADTQYF.

The V gene is TRBV29-1, the J gene TRBJ1-1; perhaps TRBD1 as D (6 bases). CDR3 length: 14 residues. The V gene's germline CDR1 is SQVTM and CDR2 ANQGSEA. V lost 4 bases to trimming and J lost 1 base, with 13 bases between them. DNA for the CDR3: TGCAGCGTTGTAAGGGCCAGGGGGAACACTGAAGCTTTCTTT. Its protein is CSVVRARGNTEAFF.

The chain uses TRBV6-5 and TRBJ1-2; D perhaps matches TRBD1 (5 bases). V lost 5 bases to trimming and J lost 8 bases, with 15 bases between them. CDR3 length: 13 amino acids. From germline, CDR1 is MNHEY and CDR2 SVGAGI. The CDR3 DNA reads TGTGCCAGCAGTCCCCAGGGCGTTGGCGGCTACACCTTC. Amino acids: CASSPQGVGGYTF.

The J gene is TRBJ2-5, the V gene TRBV25-1; no reliable D call. CDR3 length equals 16 residues. CDR1 and CDR2 (germline): MGHDK, SYGVNS. V lost 1 base and J lost 5, with 17 bases in between. Here the CDR3 reads CASSEWPGDRTETQYF. The DNA of the CDR3 is TGTGCCAGCAGTGAATGGCCAGGTGATCGAACGGAGACCCAGTACTTC.

This chain uses TRBV29-1 with TRBJ2-5, with 11 bases lining up with TRBD2. In germline, CDR1 is SQVTM, CDR2 ANQGSEA. The junction had 7 bases not matched to a gene; V was cut back by 7 bases and J by 6 bases. This CDR3 comprises 13 residues. CDR3 coding DNA: TGCAGCGCGGGGACTAGCGGCACAAAGACCCAGTACTTC. This translates into CSAGTSGTKTQYF.

The chain joins TRBV4-3 to TRBJ2-5, with 9 nucleotides matching TRBD1. The CDR3 sequence is 15 residues long. Germline V gives CDR1 LGHNA, CDR2 YSLEER. V lost 4 bases to trimming and J lost 5 bases; unmatched junction nucleotides: 8. The CDR3 coding sequence is TGCGCCAGCAGCCCCCGGGACAGGGCCGGGGAGACCCAGTACTTC. Translation: CASSPRDRAGETQYF.

The chain joins TRBV29-1 to TRBJ2-5; D is perhaps TRBD1 (6 bases). Between the trimmed V and J ends, which lost 2 bases and 5 bases, there was a span of 12 bases. In germline, CDR1 is SQVTM, CDR2 ANQGSEA. The CDR3 runs to 13 residues. The CDR3 DNA reads as TGCAGCGTTGAAATTGGCACAGGGGAGACCCAGTACTTC. Translated, it gives CSVEIGTGETQYF.

CDR3 region: CASSYSMGDQPQHF. The CDR3 DNA reads as TGTGCCAGCAGTTACTCGATGGGGGATCAGCCCCAGCATTTT. The rearrangement joins TRBV6-5 to TRBJ1-5; D is perhaps TRBD1 (5 bases). V dropped 0 bases and J dropped 5 bases, with 8 bases sitting between them. The CDR3 totals 14 residues. Germline lookup yields CDR1 MNHEY and CDR2 SVGAGI.

This chain's CDR3 is CASSLEQGVRGYTF. CDR3 coding DNA: TGCGCCAGCAGCTTGGAACAGGGAGTGCGGGGCTACACCTTC. V gene TRBV5-1 combines with J gene TRBJ1-2; D is perhaps TRBD1 (6 bases). V lost 0 bases, J lost 8 bases, and 14 bases lay in between. Per the germline V gene, CDR1 is SGHRS and CDR2 is YFSETQ. There are 14 residues in the CDR3.

The chain uses TRBV11-2 and TRBJ2-5; a weak D match, TRBD2 (6 bases). V gave up 3 bases and J gave up 9 bases, with 17 bases separating them. CDR3 length equals 14 residues. Per the germline V gene, CDR1 is SGHAT and CDR2 is FQNNGV. The CDR3 protein is CASSFFGSGEAQYF. The CDR3 region has the DNA TGTGCCAGCAGCTTTTTTGGGTCTGGGGAGGCCCAGTACTTC.

The chain uses TRBV10-3 and TRBJ2-7; weak D call: TRBD1 (5 bases). Trimming pared 10 bases from V and 7 bases from J, leaving 14 bases between. The CDR3 has 11 residues. Germline values: CDR1 ENHRY, CDR2 SYGVKD. The CDR3 bases are TGTGCCAGCAGGGTTGCACGAGAGCAGTACTTC. Translation gives CASRVAREQYF.